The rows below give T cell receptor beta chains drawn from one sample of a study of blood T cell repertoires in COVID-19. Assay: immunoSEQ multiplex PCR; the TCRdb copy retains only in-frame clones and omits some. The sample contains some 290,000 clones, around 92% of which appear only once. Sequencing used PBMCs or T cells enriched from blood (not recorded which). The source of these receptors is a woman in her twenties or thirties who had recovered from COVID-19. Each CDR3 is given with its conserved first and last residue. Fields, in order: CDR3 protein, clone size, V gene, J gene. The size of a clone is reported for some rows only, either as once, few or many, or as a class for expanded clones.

CASSYDRNTEAFF	-	TRBV5-4	TRBJ1-1
CASSWWDSTNTEAFF	-	TRBV6-2/TRBV6-3	TRBJ1-1
CATSDLGLAGGYTDTQYF	-	TRBV24-1	TRBJ2-3
CASSSNSPLHF	once	TRBV6-5	TRBJ1-6
CASSGGTYEQYF	-	TRBV12-3/TRBV12-4	TRBJ2-7
CASSLGAYEQYF	-	TRBV5-1	TRBJ2-7
CASSRRVEAFF	-	TRBV28	TRBJ1-1
CASSWTSGQETQYF	-	TRBV6-5	TRBJ2-5
CSAPFGRADTQYF	-	TRBV29-1	TRBJ2-3
CASSLRLAGVNGELFF	-	TRBV4-3	TRBJ2-2
CASSLARETQYF	-	TRBV7-6	TRBJ2-5
CASSLVLMMAGHTEAFF	-	TRBV7-6	TRBJ1-1
CSARGEGTDTQYF	-	TRBV29-1	TRBJ2-3
CASSRQKGLNTEAFF	-	TRBV18	TRBJ1-1
CASSISGTGAYYGYTF	-	TRBV19	TRBJ1-2
CSVDLGGQFF	-	TRBV29-1	TRBJ2-1
CASTIRTGGNSPLHF	once	TRBV6-5	TRBJ1-6
CASSGFGGRGTEAFF	-	TRBV7-8	TRBJ1-1
CASSMVAGVYEQYF	-	TRBV19	TRBJ2-7
CASSQALAGRREQFF	-	TRBV4-1	TRBJ2-1
CASSSQAGAGTDTQYF	-	TRBV7-6	TRBJ2-3
CSVADRGDSEQFF	-	TRBV29-1	TRBJ2-1
CASSLQRAKVYEQYF	-	TRBV6-5	TRBJ2-7
CASSGAGTSGYNEQFF	-	TRBV25-1	TRBJ2-1
CASSLEGGRNTEAFF	-	TRBV13	TRBJ1-1
CASSEPAARALTDTQYF	-	TRBV10-2	TRBJ2-3
CASSLPGDTEAFF	-	TRBV7-9	TRBJ1-1
CASSVPGQGIYEQYF	-	TRBV7-8	TRBJ2-7
CASRTTGGVGYGYTF	-	TRBV27	TRBJ1-2
CASSLLGGDEQYF	-	TRBV27	TRBJ2-7
CAISEGQGGYEQYF	-	TRBV10-3	TRBJ2-7
CASSQAGTDTQYF	-	TRBV3-1/TRBV3-2	TRBJ2-3
CATGTGVMVKNIQYF	-	TRBV3-1/TRBV3-2	TRBJ2-4
CASSPRTSGSSDTQYF	-	TRBV5-5	TRBJ2-3
CASSLRGGTTNTGELFF	-	TRBV11-2	TRBJ2-2
CSVETSRAYEQYF	once	TRBV29-1	TRBJ2-7
CASSHTSATDTQYF	once	TRBV6-5	TRBJ2-3
CASTPDREEQYF	-	TRBV6-2/TRBV6-3	TRBJ2-7
CSALWNTGELFF	-	TRBV29-1	TRBJ2-2
CASSHPRDRGSPLHF	-	TRBV3-1/TRBV3-2	TRBJ1-6
CASSRRTSGSSYNEQFF	-	TRBV9	TRBJ2-1
CASTQGYGDNQPQHF	-	TRBV19	TRBJ1-5
CASSHPSGRGEQYF	-	TRBV7-2	TRBJ2-7
CAWRDTRNTEAFF	-	TRBV30	TRBJ1-1
CAISESTGYGYTF	-	TRBV10-3	TRBJ1-2
CASSTGTGGYNEQFF	-	TRBV5-1	TRBJ2-1
CASTASSGTDTQYF	-	TRBV5-1	TRBJ2-3
CASSPSDRGHKDTQYF	-	TRBV18	TRBJ2-3